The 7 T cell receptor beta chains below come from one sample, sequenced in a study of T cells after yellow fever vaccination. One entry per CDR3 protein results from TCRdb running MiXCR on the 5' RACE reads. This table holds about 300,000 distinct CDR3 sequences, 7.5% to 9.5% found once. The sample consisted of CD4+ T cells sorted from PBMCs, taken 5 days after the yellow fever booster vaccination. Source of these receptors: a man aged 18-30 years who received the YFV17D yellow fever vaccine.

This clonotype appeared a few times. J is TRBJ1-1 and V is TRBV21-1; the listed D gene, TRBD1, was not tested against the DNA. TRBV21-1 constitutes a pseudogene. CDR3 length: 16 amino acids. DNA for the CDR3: TGTGCCAGCAGTAAGAATTCCAGGGGGCAGAACACTGAAGCTTTCTTT. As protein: CASSKNSRGQNTEAFF.

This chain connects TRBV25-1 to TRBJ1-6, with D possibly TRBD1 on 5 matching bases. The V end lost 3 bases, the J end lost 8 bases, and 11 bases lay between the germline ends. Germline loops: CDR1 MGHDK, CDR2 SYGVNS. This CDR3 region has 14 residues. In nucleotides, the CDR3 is TGTGCCAGCAGTGATCTGACAGCTTATTCACCCCTCCACTTT. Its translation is CASSDLTAYSPLHF.

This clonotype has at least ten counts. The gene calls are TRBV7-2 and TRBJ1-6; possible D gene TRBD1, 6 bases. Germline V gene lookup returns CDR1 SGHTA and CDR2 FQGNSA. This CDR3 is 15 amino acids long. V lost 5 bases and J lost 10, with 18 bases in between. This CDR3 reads CASSRQGGVGSPLHF. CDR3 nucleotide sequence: TGTGCCAGCAGCCGTCAAGGGGGTGTAGGGTCACCCCTCCACTTT.

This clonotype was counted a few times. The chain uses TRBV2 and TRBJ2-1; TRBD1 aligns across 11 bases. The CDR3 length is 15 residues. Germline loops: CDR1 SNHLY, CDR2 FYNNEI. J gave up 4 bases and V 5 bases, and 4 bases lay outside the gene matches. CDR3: CASSRGQGDYNEQFF. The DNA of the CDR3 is TGTGCCAGCAGTAGGGGACAGGGGGATTACAATGAGCAGTTCTTC.

The CDR3 is CASSLDGASSYEQYF. CDR3 DNA sequence: TGCGCCAGCAGCTTGGACGGGGCCTCCTCCTACGAGCAGTACTTC. The chain combines TRBV5-1 with TRBJ2-7, with D perhaps being TRBD1 or TRBD2 (5 bases each). The V gene lost 0 bases and the J gene lost 0 bases, with 10 bases spanning the gap. Germline V gene lookup returns CDR1 SGHRS and CDR2 YFSETQ. This CDR3 region has 15 residues.

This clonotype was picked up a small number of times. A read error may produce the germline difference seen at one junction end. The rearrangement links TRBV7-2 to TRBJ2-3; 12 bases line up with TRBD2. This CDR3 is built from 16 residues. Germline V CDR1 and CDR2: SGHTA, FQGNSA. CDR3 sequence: CASSIASGGVTDTQYF. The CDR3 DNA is TGTGCCAGCAGCATAGCTAGCGGGGGGGTCACAGATACGCAGTATTTT.

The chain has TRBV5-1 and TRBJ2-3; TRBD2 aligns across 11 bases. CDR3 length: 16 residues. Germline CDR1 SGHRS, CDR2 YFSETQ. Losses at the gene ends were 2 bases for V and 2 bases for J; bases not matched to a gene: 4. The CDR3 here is CASSFGTSGSTDTQYF. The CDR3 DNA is TGCGCCAGCAGCTTCGGGACTAGCGGATCCACAGATACGCAGTATTTT. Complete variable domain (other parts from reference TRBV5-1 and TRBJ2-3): KAGVTQTPRYLIKTRGQQVTLSCSPISGHRSVSWYQQTPGQGLQFLFEYFSETQRNKGNFPGRFSGRQFSNSRSEMNVSTLELGDSALYLCASSFGTSGSTDTQYFGPGTRLTVL.